This T cell receptor beta chain was captured by sequencing in a study of blood T cell repertoires in COVID-19. In the study overall: Sources were T cells, B-cell-depleted T cells, or PBMCs; the material itself was cDNA or gDNA.

Produced via immunoSEQ multiplex PCR; TCRdb's table is partial and in-frame only. The sample contains about 67,000 clones, around 85% of which appear only once. V was shortened by 0 bases and J by 4 bases, with 7 bases between the two germline ends. This CDR3 region has 13 residues. CDR1 SGDLS and CDR2 YYNGEE come from the germline V gene. The sequencing sample was made of peripheral blood. The sequence came from a woman of 80 years or more with acute or convalescent COVID-19. The chain joins TRBV9 to TRBJ1-1; D is possibly TRBD1 (6 bases). The CDR3 sequence is CASSVDRVTEAFF. For the CDR3, the DNA is TGTGCCAGCAGCGTAGACAGGGTCACTGAAGCTTTCTTT.